Detailed here is one T cell receptor beta chain. The antigen remains undetermined. The data originate from a study of T-cell reconstitution after alpha-beta-depleted transplantation in children. Points from the study as a whole: There were reportedly several hundred expanded graft clones from which alpha-beta T cells came about two months after transplant. Surviving recipient T cells and thymic progenitors accounted for the high day-60 TCRbeta diversity observed in some patients. From newly produced T cells came most of the T-cell counts and diversity one year after transplant.

As it was prepared, the TCRbeta library received unique molecular identifiers. TCRdb re-called the PCR reads through MiXCR, storing one row per CDR3 protein. Of almost 250,000 distinct CDR3 sequences listed, roughly 25% are singletons. The sequenced sample was PBMCs, obtained before TCRalphabeta/CD19-depleted stem cell transplant. The sequence was obtained from a girl under 10 years old with Fanconi anemia, due to receive a stem cell transplant.

The CDR3 DNA reads TGCAGTGCTAGAAGACAGGGACTCGAGGGTGGCTACACCTTC. This encodes CSARRQGLEGGYTF. The genes are TRBV20-1 and TRBJ1-2; 7 bases are a match to TRBD1. CDR1 and CDR2 from the germline V gene are DFQATT and SNEGSKA (reference sequence). The CDR3 has 14 amino acids. V lost 2 bases, J lost 7 bases, and 10 bases stayed unmatched.